This T cell receptor beta chain was identified in a study of T cells in Graves' hyperthyroidism and ophthalmopathy. Study-level background: Peripheral blood was obtained at initial diagnosis, preceding any treatment.

Amplified TCR beta CDR3 regions came from RNA transcripts. The HTBI primer set served for first-round RT-PCR of the TCR CDR3. TCRdb re-analysed the multiplex PCR reads in MiXCR, keeping a single row per CDR3 protein. The data hold about 360,000 distinct CDR3 sequences, with approximately 14% observed a single time. Germline V CDR1 and CDR2: MDHEN, SYDVKM. The J segment lost 0 bases and the V segment lost 0 bases, leaving 1 base of the junction unmatched. The length of the CDR3 is 16 residues. Findings and limits, study-wide: A median 6.5 months before onset, the model predicted ophthalmopathy.

This clonotype was seen ten or more times. Its antigen is not known. The hyperthyroidism was newly diagnosed and had lasted under 2 months; the patients were aged 18 to 65. Together with thyroid ultrasound, orbital computed tomography, serum thyroxine and TRAb, clinical symptoms were used for diagnoses. The rearrangement links TRBV28 to TRBJ2-2; 7 bases map to TRBD2. Sequencing was carried out using blood. The TCR sequence derives from a woman under 30 with Graves' hyperthyroidism that later progressed to Graves' ophthalmopathy. This chain's CDR3 is CASSLWLAANTGELFF. The DNA of the CDR3 is TGTGCCAGCAGTTTATGGCTAGCGGCGAACACCGGGGAGCTGTTTTTT.